The clone carrying this T cell receptor beta chain occurred a few times. Its target is not known. In germline, CDR1 is LNHNV, CDR2 YYDKDF (reference sequence). Trimming cost V 0 bases and J 2 bases, with 10 bases left between them. The CDR3 length is 15 residues. TCRdb used MiXCR to reprocess the 5' RACE reads, holding one entry per CDR3 protein. The repertoire consists of 300,000 to 400,000 distinct CDR3 sequences, with 13% to 15% occurring once and the leading ten covering roughly 22%. The data stem from a study of T-cell memory formation after mild COVID-19. The study's findings and limits: Pre-infection memory contained some responding clones, which suggested that cross-reactive memory had joined. Among contracting clones, CD4+ were mainly CM/EM and CD8+ enriched in EMRA.

The V gene is TRBV15, the J gene TRBJ2-5, with D perhaps being TRBD1 or TRBD2 (5 bases each). The receptor comes from a man aged 18 to 29 who had mild COVID-19 (a few samples of this study predate the infection). Cell type and time point are not known. The sample taken for sequencing was PBMCs or a T cell subset sorted from them (not recorded which). Written as DNA, the CDR3 is TGTGCCACCAGCAGAGAAGGGACGGATCAAGAGACCCAGTACTTC. Translated, it gives CATSREGTDQETQYF. The whole variable domain, filled in from reference TRBV15 and TRBJ2-5, reads DAMVIQNPRYQVTQFGKPVTLSCSQTLNHNVMYWYQQKSSQAPKLLFHYYDKDFNNEADTPDNFQSRRPNTSFCFLDIRSPGLGDTAMYLCATSREGTDQETQYFGPGTRLLVL.